These T cell receptor beta chains were read from a single sample in a study of blood T cell repertoires in COVID-19. Sequenced by immunoSEQ multiplex PCR; TCRdb stores in-frame clones only, minus some. The profile shows hundreds of thousands of clones, more than 70% of them singletons. The specimen sequenced was peripheral blood. The receptors shown here come from a woman between 65 and 79 years old with COVID-19, enrolled during active disease. Both conserved end residues are part of each CDR3. The order of the fields is V gene, J gene, D gene, clone size, CDR3 protein, CDR3 DNA. D genes are given only for firm matches. Where a row states a size, it is once, few, many or the class of an expanded clone; other rows omit it.

TRBV18	TRBJ2-2	.	.	CASSPDRTGELFF	TGTGCCAGCTCACCTGACAGGACCGGGGAGCTGTTTTTT
TRBV5-6	TRBJ1-1	.	.	CASSLGAGKYTEAFF	TGTGCCAGCAGCTTGGGGGCAGGGAAGTATACTGAAGCTTTCTTT
TRBV5-1	TRBJ1-5	.	.	CASSFKQVRAQPQHF	TGCGCCAGCAGCTTCAAACAGGTCAGGGCGCAGCCCCAGCATTTT
TRBV19	TRBJ1-2	.	.	CASSPSGQEANYGYTF	TGTGCCAGTAGTCCCTCAGGGCAGGAAGCTAACTATGGCTACACCTTC
TRBV30	TRBJ2-3	.	.	CAWGTGREDTQYF	TGTGCCTGGGGTACAGGGAGAGAAGATACGCAGTATTTT
TRBV27	TRBJ1-2	.	many	CASSLGIGTYGYTF	TGTGCCAGCAGTTTAGGAATAGGGACTTATGGCTACACCTTC
TRBV28	TRBJ2-7	.	once	CASRPGHIYEQYF	TGTGCCAGCAGACCCGGACATATCTACGAGCAGTACTTC
TRBV5-1	TRBJ2-7	TRBD2	.	CASSRGTSGGLSYEQYF	TGCGCCAGCAGCCGCGGGACTAGCGGGGGCCTCTCCTACGAGCAGTACTTC
TRBV29-1	TRBJ1-2	TRBD1	.	CSAGQGASGYTF	TGCAGCGCTGGACAGGGGGCGAGTGGCTACACCTTC
TRBV4-1	TRBJ2-2	TRBD2	.	CASSLLGGGNTGELFF	TGCGCCAGCAGCCTGCTCGGCGGGGGGAACACCGGGGAGCTGTTTTTT
TRBV19	TRBJ2-2	.	.	CASSMGGKGTGELFF	TGTGCCAGTAGTATGGGCGGGAAGGGGACCGGGGAGCTGTTTTTT
TRBV28	TRBJ1-1	.	.	CASTSSTLGGTEAFF	TGTGCCAGCACCTCATCGACTTTGGGGGGGACTGAAGCTTTCTTT
TRBV7-3	TRBJ2-7	TRBD1	.	CASSEETGDNEQYF	TGTGCCAGCAGCGAAGAGACAGGGGACAACGAGCAGTACTTC
TRBV5-1	TRBJ1-3	TRBD1	.	CASRLGLGTGGSGNTIYF	TGCGCCAGCAGGCTAGGACTCGGGACAGGGGGCTCTGGAAACACCATATATTTT
TRBV27	TRBJ2-5	TRBD1	.	CASSTRQGITETQYF	TGTGCCAGCAGTACTCGACAGGGAATTACGGAGACCCAGTACTTC
TRBV10-3	TRBJ1-2	.	.	CAISDYRGYTF	TGTGCCATCAGTGATTACAGGGGCTACACCTTC
TRBV4-2	TRBJ1-6	.	.	CASSPGPVDNSPLHF	TGTGCCAGCAGCCCTGGGCCGGTCGATAATTCACCCCTCCACTTT
TRBV6-2/TRBV6-3	TRBJ1-2	TRBD1	.	CASSYSVSGTGDNYGYTF	TGTGCCAGCAGTTACTCCGTCTCCGGGACAGGGGACAACTATGGCTACACCTTC
TRBV28	TRBJ2-3	TRBD2	.	CASSLPAGGTDTQYF	TGTGCCAGCAGTTTACCCGCGGGGGGCACAGATACGCAGTATTTT
TRBV27	TRBJ1-1	.	.	CASSLGGIGTEAFF	TGTGCCAGCAGTTTGGGGGGGATAGGCACTGAAGCTTTCTTT
TRBV21-1	TRBJ2-3	.	.	CASSKTPGQTDTDTQYF	TGTGCCAGCAGCAAAACCCCGGGACAGACGGATACAGATACGCAGTATTTT
TRBV4-1	TRBJ2-5	TRBD2	.	CASSLPAGGTETQYF	TGCGCCAGCAGCCTCCCTGCGGGGGGCACGGAGACCCAGTACTTC
TRBV28	TRBJ2-6	.	.	CASSRAGIGANVLTF	TGTGCCAGCAGCCGCGCAGGGATTGGGGCCAACGTCCTGACTTTC
TRBV29-1	TRBJ1-4	TRBD1	.	CSVKPGQGKEKLFF	TGCAGCGTCAAACCGGGACAGGGGAAGGAAAAACTGTTTTTT
TRBV5-4	TRBJ1-6	TRBD1	.	CASSFGTGDSPLHF	TGTGCCAGCAGCTTTGGAACAGGGGATTCACCCCTCCACTTT
TRBV3-1/TRBV3-2	TRBJ2-5	TRBD2	.	CASSQRLAGGLETQYF	TGTGCCAGCAGCCAACGGCTAGCGGGGGGGCTGGAGACCCAGTACTTC
TRBV12-5	TRBJ1-3	.	.	CASGPFSHTIYF	TGTGCTAGTGGTCCGTTTTCCCACACCATATATTTT
TRBV3-1/TRBV3-2	TRBJ1-4	TRBD1	.	CASRMRGQGEEKLFF	TGTGCCAGCAGAATGCGAGGACAGGGGGAGGAAAAACTGTTTTTT
TRBV29-1	TRBJ1-2	.	.	CSVDTGSGGYTF	TGCAGCGTCGATACAGGGTCCGGGGGCTACACCTTC
TRBV7-9	TRBJ1-1	TRBD1	.	CASRHGWTGNTEAFF	TGTGCCAGCAGACATGGTTGGACAGGGAACACTGAAGCTTTCTTT
TRBV18	TRBJ1-5	TRBD1	.	CASSPPGQNQPQHF	TGTGCCAGCTCACCTCCGGGACAGAATCAGCCCCAGCATTTT
TRBV10-2	TRBJ2-7	.	.	CASIRSDSYEQYF	TGCGCCAGCATTAGAAGTGACAGCTACGAGCAGTACTTC
TRBV30	TRBJ1-4	.	.	CAWSRGWGNEKLFF	TGTGCCTGGAGTCGGGGGTGGGGGAATGAAAAACTGTTTTTT
TRBV30	TRBJ2-3	TRBD1	.	CAWGQTGASDTQYF	TGTGCCTGGGGTCAGACAGGGGCTAGCGATACGCAGTATTTT
TRBV7-9	TRBJ2-5	.	.	CASSPVGGTPQETQYF	TGTGCCAGCAGCCCTGTTGGGGGCACCCCCCAAGAGACCCAGTACTTC
TRBV4-1	TRBJ1-1	.	.	CASSHASQRLYTEAFF	TGCGCCAGCAGCCACGCCTCGCAGCGTCTGTACACTGAAGCTTTCTTT
TRBV21-1	TRBJ2-7	.	.	CASSREADLGYF	TGTGCCAGCAGCAGAGAGGCAGACCTTGGGTACTTC
TRBV28	TRBJ2-3	.	.	CASSSGEFVSTDTQYF	TGTGCCAGCAGTTCGGGGGAATTTGTTAGCACAGATACGCAGTATTTT
TRBV19	TRBJ1-2	TRBD1	.	CATGQGAGYGYTF	TGTGCCACCGGACAGGGGGCGGGTTATGGCTACACCTTC
TRBV27	TRBJ2-7	.	.	CASSFGQAYEQYF	TGTGCCAGCAGTTTTGGGCAGGCCTACGAGCAGTACTTC
TRBV9	TRBJ1-1	.	.	CASSPSGQGTEAFF	TGTGCCAGCAGCCCCTCCGGGCAGGGAACTGAAGCTTTCTTT
TRBV27	TRBJ1-2	TRBD1	.	CASSSWDRGGGYTF	TGTGCCAGCAGTTCCTGGGACAGGGGTGGTGGCTACACCTTC
TRBV13	TRBJ2-7	TRBD1	once	CASSFGQGGSEQYF	TGTGCCAGCAGCTTCGGACAGGGGGGTTCCGAGCAGTACTTC
TRBV7-2	TRBJ2-5	.	.	CASSWVGGGETQYF	TGTGCCAGCAGCTGGGTAGGGGGAGGGGAGACCCAGTACTTC
TRBV11-2	TRBJ2-1	TRBD2	.	CASSSLTGGGDSYNEQFF	TGTGCCAGCAGCTCATTAACGGGCGGGGGGGACTCCTACAATGAGCAGTTCTTC
TRBV2	TRBJ2-7	TRBD2	few	CASSAGGGGYEQYF	TGTGCCAGCAGTGCTGGGGGGGGAGGCTACGAGCAGTACTTC
TRBV10-2	TRBJ1-4	.	.	CASTRSTNEKLFF	TGCGCCAGCACGCGGTCAACTAATGAAAAACTGTTTTTT
TRBV2	TRBJ1-2	.	.	CASTRPGYGYTF	TGTGCCAGCACCCGTCCCGGCTATGGCTACACCTTC
TRBV6-4	TRBJ2-3	TRBD2	.	CASSASGGSTDTQYF	TGTGCCAGCAGTGCTTCGGGGGGGAGCACAGATACGCAGTATTTT
TRBV12-5	TRBJ1-2	TRBD1	.	CASGLSRGLVYGYTF	TGTGCTAGTGGTTTGAGCAGGGGGCTTGTCTATGGCTACACCTTC
TRBV4-1	TRBJ2-1	TRBD2	.	CASSPREAQREQFF	TGCGCCAGCAGCCCCCGGGAGGCCCAGCGGGAGCAGTTCTTC
TRBV12-5	TRBJ1-1	.	.	CASGLGDGVNTEAFF	TGTGCTAGTGGTTTGGGCGACGGAGTGAACACTGAAGCTTTCTTT
TRBV7-9	TRBJ1-1	.	.	CASSFSGDIWSFF	TGTGCCAGCAGCTTTTCAGGGGATATATGGTCTTTCTTT
TRBV30	TRBJ2-5	.	few	CAGSSSALTGLRETQYF	TGTGCCGGTTCCTCAAGCGCGTTGACAGGACTGAGGGAGACCCAGTACTTC
TRBV5-1	TRBJ1-2	.	once	CASSPSGDRSYGYTF	TGCGCCAGCAGCCCCTCAGGGGATCGTAGCTATGGCTACACCTTC
TRBV9	TRBJ2-3	TRBD2	.	CASSSGREGDTQYF	TGTGCCAGCAGCTCCGGGAGGGAGGGAGATACGCAGTATTTT
TRBV5-8	TRBJ2-3	TRBD2	once	CASSGLAGGSGTQYF	TGTGCCAGCAGTGGACTAGCGGGGGGGTCTGGTACGCAGTATTTT
TRBV30	TRBJ2-7	TRBD1	.	CAWSPTGTVSYEQYF	TGTGCCTGGAGCCCTACCGGGACAGTCTCCTACGAGCAGTACTTC
TRBV7-8	TRBJ1-2	.	.	CASSLVGNQGTGYTF	TGTGCCAGCAGCTTAGTGGGGAACCAGGGAACTGGCTACACCTTC